This section outlines one TCR beta chain sequence together with its context. The antigen is undetermined. The sample is drawn from a study of T cell repertoires in cytomegalovirus infection. Using its own MiXCR run on the reads, TCRdb lists one record per CDR3 protein. Here the sample spans a few hundred thousand distinct CDR3 sequences, over 35% being singletons. The CDR3 sequence is 14 residues long. Trimming took 5 bases from V and 11 from J, leaving 19 bases between them. CDR1 and CDR2 (germline): SGHTA, FQGNSA. General study points: HLA-C-restricted CMV-specific TCR beta clonotypes prevailed in the ex vivo response.

J is TRBJ2-1 and V is TRBV7-2, with D maybe TRBD2 (6 bases). The receptor comes from a human donor in good health (CMV status not recorded). Some clones in this sample may be carry-over from other donors' samples. The source material was cultured PBMCs, sampled from culture after CMV antigen stimulation. The CDR3 bases are TGTGCCAGCAGCCCCGGACTATCAGTAGATCAGCAGTTCTTC. Its translation is CASSPGLSVDQQFF.